Listed here are 32 T cell receptor beta chains from one sample, sequenced in a study of blood T cell repertoires in COVID-19. The table came from immunoSEQ multiplex PCR; TCRdb's copy has only in-frame clones and leaves some out. The sample includes over 45,000 clones, roughly 89% of them seen just once. Sequenced sample: peripheral blood. These receptors came from a man in his forties with COVID-19, enrolled during active disease.

This clone was picked up a small number of times. J is TRBJ2-2 and V is TRBV27; 10 nucleotides align to TRBD2. J lost 1 base, V lost 5 bases, and 7 bases had no gene match. The CDR3 covers 17 residues. Per the germline V gene, CDR1 is MNHEY and CDR2 is SMNVEV (reference sequence). The CDR3 region has the DNA TGTGCCAGCAGTCCCACTAGCGGGGCGCTGAACACCGGGGAGCTGTTTTTT. Encoded protein: CASSPTSGALNTGELFF.

This clone has a single count. The V call is TRBV7-9, the J call TRBJ2-1, with TRBD2 matching 7 bases. The germline gives CDR1 SEHNR, CDR2 FQNEAQ (reference sequence). V gave up 4 bases and J gave up 4 bases; unmatched junction bases: 13. There are 17 residues in the CDR3. Here the CDR3 DNA reads TGTGCCAGCAGCTATCCTGGCATGGGGGGGACTTACAATGAGCAGTTCTTC. Its protein product is CASSYPGMGGTYNEQFF.

This rearrangement joins TRBV4-2 to TRBJ2-3, with 8 bases lining up with TRBD1. After removal of 0 bases from V and 3 bases from J, the junction contained 14 bases not matched to a gene. This CDR3 has 19 residues. Germline V gives CDR1 LGHNA, CDR2 YNFKEQ. CDR3 nucleotide sequence: TGTGCCAGCAGCCAAGATGCAACAGGGGGTAAAGGGTCGACAGATACGCAGTATTTT. This encodes CASSQDATGGKGSTDTQYF.

The V call is TRBV9, the J call TRBJ2-7; perhaps TRBD2 as D (5 bases). The germline gives CDR1 SGDLS, CDR2 YYNGEE. This CDR3 has 14 amino acids. V gave up 1 base and J gave up 4 bases, with 12 bases separating them. CDR3 nucleotide sequence: TGTGCCAGCAGCGTAACCCTGGACTCTTACGAGCAGTACTTC. Encoded protein: CASSVTLDSYEQYF.

Only one count was recorded for this clone. This chain connects TRBV7-8 to TRBJ1-3, with D unclear. Germline assignment: CDR1 SGHVS and CDR2 FQNEAQ. This CDR3 contains 15 residues. V dropped 1 base and J dropped 7 bases, with 14 bases sitting between them. CDR3 DNA: TGTGCCAGCAGCTTAGGACCGATCCGAGGCAACACCATATATTTT. Protein product: CASSLGPIRGNTIYF. The whole variable domain, filled in from reference TRBV7-8 and TRBJ1-3, reads GAGVSQSPRYKVAKRGQDVALRCDPISGHVSLFWYQQALGQGPEFLTYFQNEAQLDKSGLPSDRFFAERPEGSVSTLKIQRTQQEDSAVYLCASSLGPIRGNTIYFGEGSWLTVV.

This sequence joins TRBV27 and TRBJ2-5; 7 bases align to TRBD2. V dropped 4 bases and J dropped 4; count of bases not matched to a gene: 3. The CDR3 spans 13 residues. In germline, CDR1 is MNHEY, CDR2 SMNVEV (reference sequence). CDR3 bases: TGTGCCAGCAGTTGGAAGCGGGGAGAGACCCAGTACTTC. It codes for CASSWKRGETQYF.

V gene TRBV11-3 combines with J gene TRBJ2-3; TRBD2 is a possible D gene (6 bases). Germline values: CDR1 SGHNT, CDR2 YENEEA. The CDR3 is 16 residues long. Trimming shortened V by 5 bases and J by 2 bases, and 17 bases separated the two germline ends. DNA for the CDR3: TGTGCCAGCAGCCTCCTCCCCGGGAGCCTCACAGATACGCAGTATTTT. This codes for CASSLLPGSLTDTQYF.

V and J are TRBV29-1 and TRBJ2-5, with D possibly matching TRBD1 (6 bases). The CDR3 has 12 amino acids. Germline lookup yields CDR1 SQVTM and CDR2 ANQGSEA. V was cut by 6 bases and J by 1 base, with 9 bases left in between. This chain's CDR3 is CSVRDTQETQYF. In DNA, the CDR3 is TGCAGCGTCAGGGACACCCAAGAGACCCAGTACTTC. The full variable domain, completed using reference TRBV29-1 and TRBJ2-5, is SAVISQKPSRDICQRGTSLTIQCQVDSQVTMMFWYRQQPGQSLTLIATANQGSEATYESGFVIDKFPISRPNLTFSTLTVSNMSPEDSSIYLCSVRDTQETQYFGPGTRLLVL.

The chain is built from TRBV24-1 and TRBJ1-2; maybe TRBD1 (6 bases). CDR1 is KGHDR, CDR2 SFDVKD, per germline. The CDR3 extends over 13 amino acids. The germline V and J ends were trimmed by 6 bases and 4 bases, with 11 bases remaining between them. The CDR3 DNA follows: TGTGCCACCAGTCAGGACAGACCCTATGGCTACACCTTC. Translation: CATSQDRPYGYTF.

The chain links TRBV25-1 to TRBJ1-1; D might be TRBD1 (5 bases). This CDR3 region has 17 residues. Germline V gene data show CDR1 as MGHDK and CDR2 as SYGVNS. Trimming shortened V by 1 base and J by 11 bases, and 26 bases separated the two germline ends. Here the CDR3 reads CASSESGVGGSSWRAFF. The CDR3 DNA is TGTGCCAGCAGTGAATCTGGGGTCGGGGGAAGCTCGTGGAGGGCTTTCTTT.

The chain uses TRBV7-9 and TRBJ2-5, with unresolved D. Germline V gives CDR1 SEHNR, CDR2 FQNEAQ (reference sequence). V gave up 5 bases and J gave up 0 bases, with 13 bases separating them. The CDR3 is made up of 15 amino acids. DNA of the CDR3: TGTGCCAGCAGCCACGAGGTCCTGTACCAAGAGACCCAGTACTTC. Translation gives CASSHEVLYQETQYF.

This clone was counted a single time. CDR3 bases: TGTGCCAGCTCACCGGGGGCGACAGATACGCAGTATTTT. Translating it yields CASSPGATDTQYF. The J gene is TRBJ2-3, the V gene TRBV18, with D maybe TRBD1 (6 bases). The germline V and J ends were trimmed by 3 bases and 3 bases, with 7 bases remaining between them. Germline CDR1 reads KGHSH; CDR2 reads LQKENI. The CDR3 consists of 13 residues. Looking up the rest from reference TRBV18 and TRBJ2-3 gives the full variable domain: NAGVMQNPRHLVRRRGQEARLRCSPMKGHSHVYWYRQLPEEGLKFMVYLQKENIIDESGMPKERFSAEFPKEGPSILRIQQVVRGDSAAYFCASSPGATDTQYFGPGTRLTVL.

CDR3 nucleotides: TGTGCTAGTGGTTTGCCCCCGGGACTAGCGGGACCGGGGACTAGGGCAGATACGCAGTATTTT. This sequence encodes CASGLPPGLAGPGTRADTQYF. V is TRBV12-5 and J is TRBJ2-3; TRBD2 matches at 13 bases. The CDR3 totals 21 residues. V lost 2 bases and J lost 4; bases outside the gene matches: 18. CDR1 is LGHNT and CDR2 is FRNRAP in the germline V gene.

As regards this clone: Other DNA sequences in the sample encode the same CDR3. V is TRBV7-9 and J is TRBJ1-6, with D unclear. Trimming took 4 bases from V and 4 from J, leaving 5 bases between them. CDR1 SEHNR and CDR2 FQNEAQ come from the germline V gene (reference sequence). The length of the CDR3 is 13 residues. The chain's CDR3 is CASSSGYNSPLHF. In DNA form, the CDR3 reads TGTGCCAGCAGCTCCGGTTATAATTCACCCCTCCACTTT.

This clone was detected once. The genes are TRBV5-4 and TRBJ1-3; the D gene is possibly TRBD1 (5 bases). Between the trimmed V and J ends, which lost 4 bases and 8 bases, there was a span of 13 bases. Looked up from germline, CDR1 is SGHNT and CDR2 is YYREEE (reference sequence). This CDR3 comprises 13 residues. The CDR3 nucleotides are TGTGCCAGCAGCCACCAGGGTTCGGACACCATATATTTT. Encoded protein: CASSHQGSDTIYF.

V usage is TRBV11-1 and J usage is TRBJ2-7, with D unclear. The CDR3 is made up of 14 amino acids. The V gene lost 2 bases and the J gene lost 6 bases, with 14 bases spanning the gap. The germline gives CDR1 SGHAT, CDR2 FQDESV (reference sequence). Here the CDR3 reads CASSLIPEKAEQYF. The CDR3 bases are TGTGCCAGCAGCTTAATACCGGAGAAAGCCGAGCAGTACTTC.

The chain is built from TRBV29-1 and TRBJ1-3; the D gene is possibly TRBD1 (5 bases). The CDR3 is 18 amino acids. V lost 4 bases and J 0 bases, leaving 22 bases between the germline ends. Germline lookup yields CDR1 SQVTM and CDR2 ANQGSEA. This CDR3 reads CSVAIFRGHRLSGNTIYF. The CDR3 bases are TGCAGCGTTGCCATTTTTAGAGGACACCGCCTCTCTGGAAACACCATATATTTT.

This chain joins TRBV12-1 and TRBJ2-7; whether TRBD2, the table's D call, matches the DNA was not checked. TRBV12-1 has pseudogene status. This CDR3 spans 19 amino acids. The DNA for the CDR3 is TGTGCCAGCAGACCCTCGGGGCTAGCGGGAAGCGTACGGCGTTACGAGCAGTACTTC. This gives the protein CASRPSGLAGSVRRYEQYF.

V gene TRBV28 combines with J gene TRBJ2-5, with 12 bases fitting TRBD2. This CDR3 region has 16 residues. The J segment lost 5 bases and the V segment lost 3 bases, leaving 7 bases of the junction unmatched. Germline-derived CDR1 and CDR2 are MDHEN and SYDVKM. CDR3 sequence (DNA): TGTGCCAGCAGTTTGGTGACTAGCGGGAGAGACGAGACCCAGTACTTC. This translates into CASSLVTSGRDETQYF.

The chain couples TRBV4-2 to TRBJ1-1; TRBD1 matches 8 bases. Germline V gene sequence: CDR1 LGHNA, CDR2 YNFKEQ. This CDR3 spans 16 amino acids. With V trimmed by 0 bases and J by 5 bases, 8 bases remained unmatched. The CDR3 here is CASSQDRTGISTEAFF. The CDR3, as DNA: TGTGCCAGCAGCCAAGACAGGACAGGGATTTCTACTGAAGCTTTCTTT.

The chain links TRBV6-5 to TRBJ2-7; TRBD1 aligns across 8 bases. The V gene's germline CDR1 is MNHEY and CDR2 SVGAGI. The length of the CDR3 is 14 residues. Trimming removed 6 bases from V and 6 bases from J; junction bases left unmatched: 10. The CDR3 sequence: CASSGTGSPSEQYF. The DNA for the CDR3 is TGTGCCAGCAGCGGGACAGGCTCCCCTTCCGAGCAGTACTTC.

This chain connects TRBV10-3 to TRBJ1-1, with a tentative D call TRBD1 (6 bases). This CDR3 contains 13 residues. Deletions cut 4 bases from V and 4 bases from J, with 10 bases between. Germline assignment: CDR1 ENHRY and CDR2 SYGVKD. CDR3 sequence (DNA): TGTGCCATCAGTGCCGACAGGACCACTGAAGCTTTCTTT. This sequence encodes CAISADRTTEAFF.

The table lists this clone with a few counts. The chain uses TRBV5-6 and TRBJ2-1; weak D call: TRBD2 (6 bases). CDR1 SGHDT and CDR2 YYEEEE come from the germline V gene. The CDR3 is 16 amino acids. The V gene lost 4 bases and the J gene lost 2 bases, with 16 bases spanning the gap. CDR3 residues: CASSPSWREAYNEQFF. DNA for the CDR3: TGTGCCAGCAGCCCCAGTTGGAGGGAGGCCTACAATGAGCAGTTCTTC.

V gene TRBV30 combines with J gene TRBJ1-1, with 10 nucleotides matching TRBD1. After removal of 8 bases from V and 6 bases from J, the junction contained 9 bases not matched to a gene. The CDR3 runs 13 residues. CDR1 GTSNPN and CDR2 SVGIG come from the germline V gene (reference sequence). CDR3 coding DNA: TGTGCCGCCATGGGACAGGGGACATCTGAAGCTTTCTTT. It encodes CAAMGQGTSEAFF.

The chain links TRBV19 to TRBJ1-5, with D unclear. Looked up from germline, CDR1 is LNHDA and CDR2 is SQIVND (reference sequence). The germline V and J ends were trimmed by 7 bases and 7 bases, with 17 bases remaining between them. The length of the CDR3 is 14 residues. The CDR3 loop is CASTTPGLLQPQHF. In DNA form, the CDR3 reads TGTGCCAGTACTACTCCGGGTCTTTTACAGCCCCAGCATTTT.

The chain carries TRBV12-3 or TRBV12-4 and TRBJ1-6; TRBD1 is a possible D gene (6 bases). Trimming cost V 4 bases and J 6 bases, with 7 bases left between them. CDR3 length: 13 amino acids. CDR3 amino acids: CASSWDTNSPLHF. In DNA, the CDR3 is TGTGCCAGCAGTTGGGACACTAATTCACCCCTCCACTTT.

This sequence joins TRBV24-1 and TRBJ2-5, with a possible D match to TRBD1 (6 bases). Germline CDR1 KGHDR, CDR2 SFDVKD. V was shortened by 4 bases and J by 1 base, with 9 bases between the two germline ends. The CDR3 consists of 14 residues. The CDR3 nucleotides are TGTGCCACCAGTGACCAACAGGGCCAAGAGACCCAGTACTTC. Its translation is CATSDQQGQETQYF.

J is TRBJ2-1 and V is TRBV2; possible D gene TRBD1, 6 bases. The CDR3 runs to 15 residues. Per the germline V gene, CDR1 is SNHLY and CDR2 is FYNNEI. V gave up 7 bases and J gave up 3 bases, with 16 bases separating them. The CDR3 region is CASTLDSQDYNEQFF. In nucleotides, the CDR3 is TGTGCCAGCACTCTGGACAGCCAAGACTACAATGAGCAGTTCTTC.

With regard to this clone: Additional DNA sequences in this sample encode the identical CDR3. This sequence joins TRBV5-1 and TRBJ2-7; 7 bases agree with TRBD1. Germline CDR1 and CDR2: SGHRS and YFSETQ. The CDR3 loop spans 13 amino acids. The J segment lost 2 bases and the V segment lost 1 base, leaving 0 bases of the junction unmatched. The CDR3 nucleotides read TGCGCCAGCAGCTTGCAGGGGGCCTACGAGCAGTACTTC. It codes for CASSLQGAYEQYF. Looking up the rest from reference TRBV5-1 and TRBJ2-7 gives the full variable domain: KAGVTQTPRYLIKTRGQQVTLSCSPISGHRSVSWYQQTPGQGLQFLFEYFSETQRNKGNFPGRFSGRQFSNSRSEMNVSTLELGDSALYLCASSLQGAYEQYFGPGTRLTVT.

V and J are TRBV12-5 and TRBJ2-5, with D possibly being TRBD2 (5 bases). Between the trimmed V and J ends, which lost 1 base and 0 bases, there was a span of 15 bases. The CDR3 is 17 amino acids. Germline assignment: CDR1 LGHNT and CDR2 FRNRAP. CDR3 in DNA: TGTGCTAGTGGTTTGGGCCCCGGAGGTGCCTACCAAGAGACCCAGTACTTC. Its protein product is CASGLGPGGAYQETQYF.

The sample holds one count of this clone. The rearrangement joins TRBV19 to TRBJ1-1; a weak D match, TRBD1 (5 bases). Between the trimmed V and J ends, which lost 7 bases and 5 bases, there was a span of 14 bases. Germline-derived CDR1 and CDR2 are LNHDA and SQIVND (reference sequence). The CDR3 spans 13 residues. CDR3 region: CASTTELFTEAFF. The CDR3, as DNA: TGTGCCAGTACGACAGAGCTTTTTACTGAAGCTTTCTTT.

J is TRBJ2-1 and V is TRBV9, with a weak D call TRBD2 (5 bases). V gave up 7 bases and J gave up 4 bases, with 12 bases separating them. This CDR3 comprises 13 residues. Germline V CDR1 and CDR2: SGDLS, YYNGEE. In DNA, the CDR3 is TGTGCCAGCTCAACCCCGGGGTACAATGAGCAGTTCTTC. Translation: CASSTPGYNEQFF.